This T cell receptor (beta chain) was obtained from a study of regulatory T cells after allogeneic stem cell transplantation (dated by TCRdb to 2017 to 2018). General notes on the study: Patients were divided into groups based on whether acute graft-versus-host disease developed within 100 days of stem cell transplantation. CD4+CD25+CD127- regulatory T cells were isolated from patient PBMCs by fluorescence-activated cell sorting. Conventional CD4+ T cells defined as CD4+CD25+/-CD127+ were also sorted and TCR-sequenced for comparison in the study. The study compared the TCR repertoire of regulatory T cells after allogeneic stem cell transplantation in patients who had acute graft-versus-host disease versus patients who did not.

From the cysteine through the phenylalanine, the CDR3 covers 13 amino acids. CDR3 DNA only is kept here, 39 bases in frame from base 1. The junction shows trimming of 3 bases on V and 6 bases on J, plus 10 bases between the germline ends. CDR1 and CDR2 are read off the germline V gene as SGHRS and YFSETQ. In the paper's terms, the time point label means: 30 days after allogeneic hematopoietic stem cell transplantation. At 30 days after allogeneic hematopoietic stem cell transplantation, peripheral blood mononuclear cells were collected from the patients. Sequencing took place on an Illumina MiSeq. The SMARTer RACE cDNA Amplification kit was used to reverse transcribe the RNA, and the TCR beta CDR3 region was then amplified. RNA from sorted cells was extracted with the RNeasy Mini Kit. Illumina paired-end sequencing was used to sequence the TCR beta amplicons. The paper's processing steps were these. MiXCR, VDJtools and the tcR R package were the tools used to analyze the TCR repertoire. The inverse Simpson index served to quantify diversity, and clones were sorted into rare, small, medium or expanded bins based on their proportion of the repertoire. Using fastp trimming at Q25 and MiXCR clonotype assembly, TCRdb reanalyzed the public sequencing data and kept in-frame beta chains. Duplicate CDR3 protein sequences are folded into a single record with the most common DNA and genes. TCRdb's processing, not the authors' own work, is the source of the V and J calls. This sample comprises about 360 distinct CDR3 sequences, 18% of them detected only once. Over 20% of the sample belongs to the ten largest clones.

This clonotype is labeled hyperexpanded (1% or more). It has no known antigen specificity. Base qualities are not recorded, but no much larger clone differs from it by a single base. The paper as a whole reports these results and caveats: Because of the small patient sample size, validation of the findings in a larger cohort was required. In non-GvHD patients, the top 10 regulatory T-cell clones took up a significantly larger share of the repertoire, which suggests that presumably allo-specific protective clones had expanded. A less diverse, more focused regulatory T-cell TCR repertoire was observed in patients without graft-versus-host disease than in patients with the disease. No regulatory T-cell clones were shared by all patients, and sorted cell numbers did not correlate significantly with the inverse Simpson index. Whether or not patients had graft-versus-host disease, conventional CD4+ T-cell repertoire diversity showed no significant difference.

Recombination connected TRBV5-1 to TRBJ2-1, with the D gene too uncertain to name. Sequencing used sorted CD4+ T cells from blood (whether regulatory or conventional is not recorded), obtained 30 days after allogeneic stem cell transplant. The TCR originated in a human patient who had an allogeneic stem cell transplant, so the T cells may come from the graft donor. CDR3 protein: CASSSFGPNEQFF. At the DNA level, the sequence is TGCGCCAGCAGCTCCTTTGGGCCCAATGAGCAGTTCTTC.